This T cell receptor beta chain came from a study of blood T cells in healthy people across ages. This clonotype was counted once. The CDR3 has 13 amino acids. CDR1 MNHEY and CDR2 SVGAGI come from the germline V gene. Trimming removed 2 bases at V and 9 bases at J, with 11 bases between. Through a sample-barcoded 5' primer and a J-beta primer mix, a second PCR was run for roughly 7 to 12 cycles. A template-switch adaptor containing 12 random nucleotides labeled each cDNA molecule. TCRdb redid the calling of the 5' RACE reads with MiXCR, one entry per CDR3 protein. The repertoire holds over 600,000 distinct CDR3 sequences, with around three fifths as singletons.

The sequence came from a man aged 40-55 years in good health. Sequences were obtained from blood. J is TRBJ2-1 and V is TRBV6-5; tentatively, D is TRBD1 or TRBD2 (5 bases each). DNA for the CDR3: TGTGCCAGCAGTTACAAGGCAGGGAGTGAGCAGTTCTTC. Protein: CASSYKAGSEQFF.